This T cell receptor beta chain derives from a study of molecular identifiers for immune sequencing clone quantification. Background on the study: Within a replicate experiment, RNA obtained from either approximately 20,000 or 100,000 naive CD8 cells was divided into five aliquots, and four of those aliquots were then sequenced.

V was trimmed by 0 bases and J by 0 bases, leaving 14 bases between them. The CDR3 consists of 17 residues. Germline V lookup: CDR1 LGHNA, CDR2 YNFKEQ. Study-wide findings and caveats: The sizes of highly expanded clones could be underestimated when identical TCR molecules share a barcode. Under 1% of molecules in naive cells, but over 99% of effector molecules, belonged to clones above 20 RNA copies.

A few counts support this clonotype. Its specificity is not known. TCRdb fed the PCR reads into MiXCR, producing one record per CDR3 protein. The sample holds about half a million distinct CDR3 sequences; around 23% are singletons and the top ten take 0.7% to 0.9%. The receptor's source is a human donor in good health. Some libraries in this study had Jurkat cell RNA spiked in. J is TRBJ2-5 and V is TRBV4-2, with D tentatively TRBD1 (5 bases). The specimen was naive CD8+ T cells from blood, with Jurkat cell RNA spiked in. The subset denotes: FACS-sorted CD8+CD4-CCR7+CD45RA+ naive T cells. Written as DNA, the CDR3 is TGTGCCAGCAGCCAAGATCAGGGCGGAGTGTACCAAGAGACCCAGTACTTC. This translates into CASSQDQGGVYQETQYF.